This is a list of T cell receptor beta chains from one sample in a study of tumor-infiltrating lymphocytes in primary liver carcinoma. TCRdb analysed the multiplex PCR reads with MiXCR anew, one entry per CDR3 protein. The sample lists some 180,000 distinct CDR3 sequences; about 85% were seen once. The sample consisted of tumor tissue from primary liver carcinoma. The receptor set was obtained from a man aged 35 to 55 with primary liver carcinoma and hepatitis B virus infection. Each CDR3 is given with its conserved first and last residue.

j_call	v_call	cdr3_aa
TRBJ2-5	TRBV29-1	CITFGSGLETQYF
TRBJ2-3	TRBV6-2/TRBV6-3	CANSRVSARDTQYF
TRBJ2-4	TRBV11-1	CASIFPVTSGAKNIQYF
TRBJ2-2	TRBV12-3/TRBV12-4	CASMETAKTGELFF
TRBJ2-7	TRBV12-3/TRBV12-4	CASSLVVGLDLYEQYF
TRBJ2-4	TRBV11-1	CASSYPGSSGAKNIQYF
TRBJ2-1	TRBV29-1	CSVDGTGVSNEQFF
TRBJ2-7	TRBV6-6	CASSPGSDEQYF
TRBJ1-2	TRBV6-2/TRBV6-3	CASISGPMNYGYTF
TRBJ1-1	TRBV6-2/TRBV6-3	CASSYSGRRTEAFF
TRBJ1-3	TRBV6-2/TRBV6-3	CASMSAGTYSRNTIYF
TRBJ2-1	TRBV11-3	CASSLGRQDSRGSYNEQFF
TRBJ2-1	TRBV29-1	CSVNLLDASSYNEQLF
TRBJ2-7	TRBV7-8	CASSLVAQKSYGEQYF
TRBJ2-3	TRBV29-1	CSVAVVDRRSTDMQYF
TRBJ2-3	TRBV11-3	CAGRLDSGNITDTQYF
TRBJ2-1	TRBV11-2	CANSFIRPLDNEQFF
TRBJ2-3	TRBV6-6	CASSVRGATDTQYF
TRBJ2-5	TRBV6-6	CVSSYKENQYF
TRBJ2-2	TRBV10-3	CATKQRAIENTGDLFF
TRBJ1-1	TRBV7-9	CASSPPAGMNTEAFF
TRBJ1-1	TRBV1	CSSNQDQGDTEAFF
TRBJ2-7	TRBV29-1	CSVASTGLEEQYF
TRBJ2-6	TRBV6-5	CAISYNPSGSTGANILTF
TRBJ1-5	TRBV7-9	CASSLRGVEQPQHF
TRBJ1-1	TRBV5-1	CASNAAGGYIEAFF
TRBJ2-1	TRBV29-1	CSVGLPGGFYNEQFF
TRBJ1-4	TRBV5-1	CASSLQGADEKLFF
TRBJ2-7	TRBV5-1	CAGRPGGGSPYEQYF
TRBJ2-3	TRBV6-1	CASMELAGVSTDTQYF
TRBJ2-1	TRBV10-3	CAIRAGTSGTNEQLF
TRBJ1-1	TRBV4-3	CASVQKRNTEAFF
TRBJ2-3	TRBV5-6	CASSMAAGREGRTDTQYF
TRBJ2-5	TRBV12-3/TRBV12-4	CASSFGTGDQETQYF
TRBJ2-1	TRBV6-1	CATLPSYNEQLF